This T cell receptor (beta chain) was documented in a study of blood T cell repertoires in COVID-19. Germline V gene lookup returns CDR1 LNHDA and CDR2 SQIVND (reference sequence). This CDR3 region has 14 residues. Trimming stripped 4 bases from V and 4 bases from J, with 10 bases between. TCRdb's copy holds only in-frame clones and misses some; the assay was immunoSEQ multiplex PCR. Found here are some 530,000 clones, 75% to 90% of them singletons; the top ten hold approximately 2.9%. The source is a human donor in a cohort sampled during active COVID-19. The sequencing sample was made of peripheral blood. The chain employs TRBV19 and TRBJ2-2; a possible D gene is TRBD1 (5 bases). CDR3 region: CASSNRQPTGELFF. DNA of the CDR3: TGTGCCAGTAGTAATCGACAGCCCACCGGGGAGCTGTTTTTT.